Below are 13 T cell receptor beta chains sequenced from a single sample in a study of T-cell memory formation after mild COVID-19. TCRdb processed the 5' RACE reads anew with MiXCR; each CDR3 protein has one entry. The sample includes 350,000 to 550,000 distinct CDR3 sequences, around 17% of them seen just once. The specimen sequenced was PBMCs or a T cell subset sorted from them (not recorded which). These receptors all stem from a man aged 18-30 years who had mild COVID-19 (a few samples of this study predate the infection). Cell type and time point are not known.

In this sample, this clonotype turned up many times. The V call is TRBV5-1, the J call TRBJ2-1; 9 nucleotides line up with TRBD1. With V trimmed by 4 bases and J by 6 bases, 5 bases remained unmatched. The CDR3 has 14 residues. Germline V lookup: CDR1 SGHRS, CDR2 YFSETQ. The CDR3 nucleotides are TGCGCCAGCAGCCGACAGGGGGACCCCAATGAGCAGTTCTTC. Translation: CASSRQGDPNEQFF.

At least ten counts were recorded for this clonotype. CDR3 residues: CASSPRLAGDTGELFF. The CDR3 nucleotides are TGCGCCAGCAGCCCCAGACTAGCGGGGGACACCGGGGAGCTGTTTTTT. This chain links TRBV5-1 with TRBJ2-2, with TRBD2 identical over 12 bases. In germline, CDR1 is SGHRS, CDR2 YFSETQ. There are 16 residues in the CDR3. V lost 4 bases, J lost 3 bases, and 4 bases stayed unmatched.

The table lists this clonotype with many counts. V is TRBV10-2 and J is TRBJ2-7; either TRBD1 or TRBD2 may supply D (5 bases each). Between the trimmed V and J ends, which lost 7 bases and 4 bases, there was a span of 14 bases. Germline-derived CDR1 and CDR2 are WSHSY and SAAADI. This CDR3 region has 13 residues. CDR3 sequence (DNA): TGCGCCAGCACCGGGGACCCCGGGTACGAGCAGTACTTC. Residues: CASTGDPGYEQYF.

The V call is TRBV20-1, the J call TRBJ1-5; the D gene is possibly TRBD1 (6 bases). Trimming took off 5 bases at V and 7 bases at J, with 15 bases between the two ends. The CDR3 loop spans 13 amino acids. Germline assignment: CDR1 DFQATT and CDR2 SNEGSKA (reference sequence). CDR3 in DNA: TGCAGTGCTTCGTGGGGGCCAGGACAGCCCCAGCATTTT. It translates to CSASWGPGQPQHF.

The chain carries TRBV10-3 and TRBJ1-1; 7 bases are a match to TRBD1. There are 12 residues in the CDR3. Per germline, CDR1 ENHRY and CDR2 SYGVKD. After removal of 2 bases from V and 8 bases from J, the junction contained 2 bases not matched to a gene. CDR3 coding DNA: TGTGCCATCAGTGAGACACAGGGGGAAGCTTTCTTT. Its protein product is CAISETQGEAFF.

This clonotype was seen only a few times. Here the CDR3 reads CASSLGTGVLNTEAFF. The CDR3 nucleotides are TGCGCCAGCAGCTTGGGGACAGGGGTCTTGAACACTGAAGCTTTCTTT. The chain recombines TRBV5-1 with TRBJ1-1; TRBD1 matches 9 bases. V was pared by 0 bases and J by 0 bases, with 3 bases of the junction left unmatched. Germline loops: CDR1 SGHRS, CDR2 YFSETQ. This CDR3 region has 16 residues.

In its sample, this clonotype was seen a few times. This chain joins TRBV29-1 and TRBJ2-5; a possible D gene is TRBD2 (5 bases). This CDR3 is built from 13 residues. Germline values: CDR1 SQVTM, CDR2 ANQGSEA. Trimming shortened V by 3 bases and J by 3 bases, and 11 bases separated the two germline ends. CDR3 sequence reads: CSVDPGIEETQYF. In DNA, the CDR3 is TGCAGCGTTGACCCGGGGATCGAAGAGACCCAGTACTTC.

This chain joins TRBV5-4 and TRBJ2-7; TRBD1 matches 7 bases. Germline values: CDR1 SGHNT, CDR2 YYREEE (reference sequence). The CDR3 has 15 residues. The V and J ends lost 4 bases and 3 bases, in that order; junction bases with no gene match: 10. The CDR3 region is CASSETGTANYEQYF. The CDR3 DNA reads TGTGCCAGCAGCGAAACTGGGACAGCTAACTACGAGCAGTACTTC.

This clonotype was seen repeatedly, ten times or more. The chain uses TRBV7-8 and TRBJ1-3; D gene unclear. V was cut by 1 base and J by 0 bases, with 7 bases left in between. This CDR3 has 15 amino acids. Germline CDR1 reads SGHVS; CDR2 reads FQNEAQ. The CDR3 here is CASSLGTDSGNTIYF. CDR3 in DNA: TGTGCCAGCAGCTTAGGGACGGACTCTGGAAACACCATATATTTT.

This clonotype was seen at least ten times. The CDR3 spells CASSLVEKLFF. CDR3 bases: TGTGCCAGCAGCTTGGTCGAAAAACTGTTTTTT. The genes are TRBV5-5 and TRBJ1-4; D is unclear. Germline values: CDR1 SGHKS, CDR2 YYEKEE (reference sequence). Trimming removed 0 bases at V and 8 bases at J, with 2 bases between. The CDR3 loop spans 11 amino acids.

About this clonotype: One end of the junction varies from germline; a read error may be responsible. The gene calls are TRBV7-7 and TRBJ2-5; TRBD1 agrees at 7 bases. Germline V CDR1 and CDR2: SSHAT, FNYEAQ (reference sequence). CDR3 length equals 14 residues. CDR3 nucleotides: TGTGCTAGCAGCTTATGGGACAGCCAAGAGACCCAGTACTTC. This translates into CASSLWDSQETQYF.

The chain has TRBV5-4 and TRBJ2-1; 7 bases agree with TRBD1. V lost 3 bases and J lost 9; bases outside the gene matches: 3. This CDR3 is built from 12 residues. Per germline, CDR1 SGHNT and CDR2 YYREEE (reference sequence). CDR3 in DNA: TGTGCCAGCAGCTCTCCAGGGGGTGAGCAGTTCTTC. Amino acid sequence: CASSSPGGEQFF.

V gene TRBV7-9 combines with J gene TRBJ2-1; either TRBD1 or TRBD2 may fit D (5 bases each). CDR3 size: 14 residues. Germline lookup yields CDR1 SEHNR and CDR2 FQNEAQ (reference sequence). The V gene lost 0 bases and the J gene lost 9 bases, with 12 bases spanning the gap. The CDR3 DNA is TGTGCCAGCAGCTTAGCCAGGTGGGGGTTTGAGCAGTTCTTC. Encoded protein: CASSLARWGFEQFF.